This TCR beta chain was found in a study of early T cells in non-severe SARS-CoV-2 infection. Each CDR3 protein gets one entry after TCRdb re-called the 5' RACE reads with MiXCR. Here the sample spans 30,000 to 40,000 distinct CDR3 sequences, roughly 6.6% being singletons. The CDR3 is 12 residues long. Per the germline V gene, CDR1 is DFQATT and CDR2 is SNEGSKA (reference sequence). V was shortened by 1 base and J by 6 bases, with 7 bases between the two germline ends. Note on this clonotype: The target antigen is unknown.

Study-level results: VDJdb matching favored anti-spike CD8 responses, missing private and CD4 specificities.

Sequences were derived from whole blood, sampled at baseline. This receptor was identified in an adult who was a healthcare worker with PCR-confirmed SARS-CoV-2 infection or an uninfected control (not recorded which). The J gene is TRBJ1-5, the V gene TRBV20-1, with no clear D. In nucleotides, the CDR3 is TGCAGTGCTAGAGTGGAGAGTCAGCCCCAGCATTTT. Translating it yields CSARVESQPQHF.